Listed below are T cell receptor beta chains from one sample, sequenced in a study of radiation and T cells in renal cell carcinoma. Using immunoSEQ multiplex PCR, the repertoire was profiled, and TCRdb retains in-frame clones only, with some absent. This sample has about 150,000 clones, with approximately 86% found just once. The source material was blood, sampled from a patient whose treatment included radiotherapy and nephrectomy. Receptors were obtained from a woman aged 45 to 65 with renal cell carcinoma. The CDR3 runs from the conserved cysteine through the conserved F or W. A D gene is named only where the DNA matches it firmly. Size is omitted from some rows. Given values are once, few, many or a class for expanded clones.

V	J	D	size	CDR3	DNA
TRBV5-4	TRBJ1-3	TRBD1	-	CASSLRTGSDTIYF	TGTGCCAGCAGCCTCCGGACAGGGAGCGACACCATATATTTT
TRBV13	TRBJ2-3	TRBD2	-	CASSLGRRLAATDTQYF	TGTGCCAGCAGCTTAGGCCGTAGACTAGCGGCCACAGATACGCAGTATTTT
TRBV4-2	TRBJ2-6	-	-	CASSQESSRFGANVLTF	TGTGCCAGCAGCCAAGAGTCATCTAGGTTCGGGGCCAACGTCCTGACTTTC
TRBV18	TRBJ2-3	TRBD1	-	CASSNGAGQGARTDTQYF	TGTGCCAGCTCCAACGGGGCAGGACAGGGGGCGCGCACAGATACGCAGTATTTT
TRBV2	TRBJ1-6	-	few	CASSERFPDNSPLHF	TGTGCCAGCAGTGAACGGTTCCCCGATAATTCACCCCTCCACTTT
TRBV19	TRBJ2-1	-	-	CASSRVDRYNEQFF	TGTGCCAGTAGTAGAGTAGACAGGTACAATGAGCAGTTCTTC
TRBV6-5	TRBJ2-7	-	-	CASSPSGYEQYF	TGTGCCAGCAGTCCCTCAGGGTACGAGCAGTACTTC
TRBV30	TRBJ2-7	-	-	CALKILYEQYF	TGTGCCCTAAAGATACTCTACGAGCAGTACTTC
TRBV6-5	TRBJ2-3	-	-	CASSWVRGDTQYF	TGTGCCAGCAGTTGGGTCCGAGGGGATACGCAGTATTTT
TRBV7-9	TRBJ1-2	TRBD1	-	CASSIGVATGVSYGYTF	TGTGCCAGCAGCATTGGGGTCGCAACAGGGGTTTCCTATGGCTACACCTTC
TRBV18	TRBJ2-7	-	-	CASSPYMSGGSYEQYF	TGTGCCAGCTCACCCTACATGAGTGGAGGGTCCTACGAGCAGTACTTC
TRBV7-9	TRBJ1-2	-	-	CASSLSGGGVNYGYTF	TGTGCCAGCAGCCTCAGTGGCGGGGGCGTTAACTATGGCTACACCTTC
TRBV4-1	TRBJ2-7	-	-	CASSHPGVTTYEQYF	TGCGCCAGCAGCCATCCGGGCGTAACGACCTACGAGCAGTACTTC
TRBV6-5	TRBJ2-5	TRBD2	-	CATRGGANQETQYF	TGTGCCACCCGGGGGGGGGCAAACCAAGAGACCCAGTACTTC